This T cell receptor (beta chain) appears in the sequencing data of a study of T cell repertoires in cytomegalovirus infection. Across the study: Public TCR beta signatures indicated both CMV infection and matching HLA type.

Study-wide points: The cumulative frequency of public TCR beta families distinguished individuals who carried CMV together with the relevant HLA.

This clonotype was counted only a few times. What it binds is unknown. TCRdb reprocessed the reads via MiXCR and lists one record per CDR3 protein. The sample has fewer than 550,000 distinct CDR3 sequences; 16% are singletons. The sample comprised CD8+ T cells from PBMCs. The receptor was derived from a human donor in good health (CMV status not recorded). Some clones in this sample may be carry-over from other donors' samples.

CDR3 in DNA: TGCGCCAGCAGCTCAAGGGAGGGGTCGACAAAAGAGACCCAGTACTTC. Its translation is CASSSREGSTKETQYF. J is TRBJ2-5 and V is TRBV4-1; 7 nucleotides align to TRBD2. The germline CDR1 and CDR2 sequences are MGHRA and YSYEKL. The CDR3 runs 16 residues. Unmatched junction bases numbered 12, after V lost 5 bases and J lost 3 bases.